Included here is one T cell receptor beta chain sequence, with context. Its antigen is not identified. The PCR was carried out with 60 Vbeta primers and 13 Jbeta primers. Assay: immunoSEQ multiplex PCR; the TCRdb copy retains only in-frame clones and omits some. The sample has roughly 110,000 clones, 79% seen once. Germline CDR1 is MNHNS and CDR2 is SASEGT. The V and J ends lost 6 bases and 3 bases respectively, with 12 bases between them. The CDR3 length is 14 residues. The entry originates in a study of cytomegalovirus exposure and HLA in healthy donors. Whole-study findings and limits: Cytomegalovirus association was assigned to more than 150 TCR beta chains.

Sequencing was carried out using PBMCs. The sequence was collected from a woman aged 18-35 years in good health and CMV-seropositive. The rearrangement uses TRBV6-1 and TRBJ1-5; D is perhaps TRBD1 (5 bases). CDR3 residues: CASRPQDHNQPQHF. The CDR3 region has the DNA TGTGCCAGCAGGCCACAGGACCACAATCAGCCCCAGCATTTT.